One TCR beta chain is described in this entry. In its sample, this clone was seen a few times. No cognate antigen has been identified for it. No much larger clonotype is one base removed from it; base qualities were not supplied. Libraries were made using the immunoSEQ multiplex PCR assay. For the multiplex PCR, a mixture combining 60 forward primers for TCR Vbeta segments and 13 reverse primers for TCR Jbeta segments was used. The CDR3 region of rearranged TCR beta genes was amplified from genomic DNA with a multiplex PCR assay. The amplified TCR beta libraries were sequenced on the Illumina HiSeq System as 87-base-pair reads. In the paper's pipeline: In a later analysis, 80 million or so unique TCR beta chains were counted across the approximately 640 repertoires, and some 10 million of these chains were shared by at least two donors. A nearest-neighbor algorithm error-corrected the raw reads and collapsed the reads into unique sequences, merging closely related sequences to remove PCR and sequencing errors. V, D and J gene segments were assigned by aligning CDR3 sequences to IMGT reference sequences. Each retained sequence needed at least a six-nucleotide match to both a V gene segment and a J gene segment. A rearrangement counted as productive if the CDR3 had no stop codons and remained in frame with V and J, and every other rearrangement counted as non-productive. CDR3 was defined according to IMGT convention as the region running from the second conserved V-encoded cysteine to the conserved J-encoded phenylalanine. Sequences without an unambiguous match to a single V gene segment were excluded from the earlier analysis of almost 600 of the donors. An earlier analysis of approximately 590 of the donors classified V segments as functional when productive rearrangements were above 56.7% and as segregating when the standard deviation between donors was above 5%. A statistical classification framework was built to diagnose cytomegalovirus status from the catalog of TCR beta chain sequences. A later analysis assigned V and J genes by comparing TCR nucleotide sequences with IMGT/GENE-DB human TR gene sequences. Using the TCRdist pipeline, a later analysis assigned CDR3 sequences along with most-parsimonious VDJ recombination scenarios. In a later analysis, each TCR beta chain was defined by its CDR3 amino acid sequence together with its V-gene family, and reads without a unique V-gene family were excluded. As a way to deal with suspected cross-contamination and a sequencing artifact, a later analysis dropped more than 500 nucleotide sequences that were highly shared and had low generation probability. A later analysis calculated a clonal expansion index for each public chain from normalized within-repertoire ranks of inferred template counts. Generation probabilities in a later analysis came from a VDJ recombination model fitted to out-of-frame rearrangements, and those results were checked against IGoR. In a later analysis, hypergeometric tests were used to score TCR-TCR, TCR-HLA and TCR-CMV co-occurrence, with a repertoire-size bias correction applied to TCR pairs. To estimate false discovery rates, a later analysis permuted the HLA or CMV assignments 20 times. In a later analysis, co-occurring TCRs were grouped using DBSCAN, and TCRdist sequence similarity was added for clustering within HLA-allele-positive subsets. Repertoires with fewer than 30,000 or more than 120,000 public chains were left out of co-occurrence clustering, as were five repertoires with anomalous nucleotide sharing. The source is immuneACCESS, and TCRdb retained only in-frame sequences with V and J called. Part of the clones is not carried over; for the studies checked, unresolved V genes explain less than half of this, and the remainder is unexplained. The DNA was the basis for D and trimming; V, J and clone size are from that table. For this sample the table gives approximately 91,000 clones, of which around nine tenths were detected only once. Together, the top ten hold 9.2% of the sample.

This sample stems from a study of cytomegalovirus exposure and HLA in healthy donors (dated by TCRdb to the late 2010s). Background on the whole study: An earlier analysis of 550 to 700 of the donors reported roughly 300 Gb of sequence data and 117 million unique TCR beta sequences from 150 million to 200 million T cells. All discovery cohort repertoires had been generated using a single sequencing platform. A later analysis re-analyzed previously published TCR beta repertoires from 550 to 700 donors and added high-resolution HLA genotyping to study TCR occurrence patterns. Donor age, sex, ethnicity and CMV serostatus were compiled alongside the repertoire data. An early release covering roughly 640 HLA-typed donors comprised about 300 gigabases of sequencing data and tens of millions of unique TCR sequences. Roughly five DR-DQ haplotypes were handled as single units for association and clustering, since linkage in the cohort was strong. The genetic ancestry cluster associated with self-reported Caucasian donors included over 80% of the 300 to 400 genotyped donors. The study combined high-throughput TCR immunosequencing, statistical association of individual TCRs with disease status, and machine learning to predict cytomegalovirus infection status. On average, roughly 250,000 unique TCR beta nucleotide sequences were sequenced per donor among a few hundred genotyped donors of the cohort, with roughly 20% of those sequences being non-productive. An earlier analysis of 587 of the donors applied high-throughput TCR beta sequencing to assess whether each TCR beta V gene segment acted as functional or pseudogenic. Besides the first cohort of roughly 700 subjects, a separate validation cohort made up of over 95 different subjects was used. A later genetic analysis used genome-wide SNP genotypes for about 65% of the roughly 670 donors, treating that subset as a discovery cohort. The study used immunosequencing to profile the T cell repertoires of several hundred subjects and linked those repertoires to cytomegalovirus serostatus. The study aimed to test whether cataloging public T cell receptors could reveal signatures of past pathogen exposure. Rather than drawing on any new phenotypic data, the later analysis identified candidate immune exposures from TCR beta sequences and the way those sequences occurred across donors. Both class I and class II loci were covered by HLA typing, at four-digit resolution. The number of donors typed differed by locus, with roughly 620-640 for A, B, C, DRB1 and DQB1, roughly 520 for DQA1, 600 to 610 for DPA1, and some 470 for DPB1. Results and caveats for the whole study, not just this receptor: V-gene and J-gene trimming of TCR beta chains was associated with a missense DCLRE1C variant in a later genetic analysis, and the association was replicated in an independent cohort. The authors suggested that the approach could potentially be extended to other disease states and immunological phenotypes. The presence/absence analyses assumed that sequencing depth was roughly uniform across donors, and that assumption may not be true. A later analysis found that most CMV-associated TCR beta chains appeared HLA-restricted, with HLA associations seemingly driven largely by CMV exposure. According to a later genetic analysis, donors in an Asian-associated ancestry cluster had fewer N-insertions in productive TCRs than the roughly 700-donor mean. This cohort had only TCR beta chains sequenced, and the lack of alpha or paired-chain data limited which features could be detected. A further reported finding was that TCR beta sequences accurately predicted the HLA-A and HLA-B alleles for most subjects in the first cohort. According to a later analysis, TCR association rates differed among HLA loci, with DRB1 alleles showing the most associated TCRs and HLA-C alleles showing the fewest. In a later analysis, HLA-associated TCR beta chains showed more clonal expansion and lower generation probabilities than non-associated chains that were equally common. A group of highly shared sequence variants was considered likely to be a technical artifact of the sequencing pipeline. CMV serostatus was the only immune exposure information available for the cohort. A total of fewer than 200 TCR beta chains were listed by the study as associated with cytomegalovirus. Linkage disequilibrium might explain the correlated functional status among segregating V segments, but an unknown experimental factor could not be ruled out. Some IMGT-functional V segments, including TRBV6-2 and TRBV6-3, could not be told apart with the 87-base-pair reads, so those segments were excluded. HLA typing was unavailable for some donors at each locus, so association tests used only the typed subset. Several of the top co-occurrence clusters appeared to be linked to parvovirus B19, influenza, CMV and Epstein-Barr virus, according to a later analysis. An earlier analysis of 587 of the donors showed that most TCR beta V segments appeared in productive rearrangements either about 87% or about 30% of the time, which broadly matched IMGT annotations. A few of the identified cytomegalovirus-associated TCR beta chains were confirmed in vitro to be specific for cytomegalovirus antigens. Around 16 rarely observed V segments, including chromosome 9 orphons, were excluded from the earlier analysis of approximately 600 of the donors because counts were too low. Cytomegalovirus status was reported to be diagnosed by the classifier with high specificity and sensitivity in both the original and validation cohorts. When HLA alleles, especially DR and DQ, strongly co-occurred, TCR associations were difficult to assign to individual alleles. Across donors, most TCR sequences were observed very rarely, whereas some public TCRs were present in many individuals. In a later analysis, 16,951 TCR beta sequences were associated with specific HLA alleles at a false discovery rate of 0.05.

In total, more than 500 healthy bone marrow donors made up the cohort. At the time of sampling, all cohort members were nominally healthy, though unrecorded immune exposures were likely present. The donor tested CMV seropositive, placing the donor among the 250 to 300 seropositive members of the cohort. Each donor provided a peripheral blood sample, and peripheral blood mononuclear cells were used for TCR beta sequencing. Genomic DNA was extracted from the blood cell samples with the Qiagen DNeasy Blood Extraction Kit. The germline V gene (reference sequence) yields MNHNY for CDR1 and SVGAGI for CDR2. Inclusive of the bounding cysteine and phenylalanine, the CDR3 is 15 residues long. Only CDR3 DNA is held: 45 bases, read in frame from base 1. V lost 1 base and J lost 1 base; the stretch between them is 8 bases long.

The sequence came from a young man in good health and CMV-seropositive. The chain is assembled from TRBV6-6 and TRBJ2-1; too little of a D gene remains to name it. The sequenced sample consisted of PBMCs. Read as DNA, the sequence is TGTGCCAGCAGTTACTTTGCGTCTTCCTACAATGAGCAGTTCTTC. It codes for CASSYFASSYNEQFF.